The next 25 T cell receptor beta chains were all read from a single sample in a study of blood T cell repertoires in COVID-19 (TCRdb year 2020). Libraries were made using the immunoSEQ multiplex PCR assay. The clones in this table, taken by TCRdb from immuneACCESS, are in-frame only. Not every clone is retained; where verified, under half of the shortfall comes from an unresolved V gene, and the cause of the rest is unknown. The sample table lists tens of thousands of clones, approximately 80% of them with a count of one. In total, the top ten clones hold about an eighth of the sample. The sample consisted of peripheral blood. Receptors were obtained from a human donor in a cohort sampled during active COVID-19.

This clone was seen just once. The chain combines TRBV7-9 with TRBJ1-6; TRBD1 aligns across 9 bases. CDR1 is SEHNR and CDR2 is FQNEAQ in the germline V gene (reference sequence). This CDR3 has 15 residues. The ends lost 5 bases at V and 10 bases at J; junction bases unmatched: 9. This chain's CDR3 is CASSLKGTGNSPLHF. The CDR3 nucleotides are TGTGCCAGCAGCCTTAAAGGGACAGGGAACTCACCCCTCCACTTT.

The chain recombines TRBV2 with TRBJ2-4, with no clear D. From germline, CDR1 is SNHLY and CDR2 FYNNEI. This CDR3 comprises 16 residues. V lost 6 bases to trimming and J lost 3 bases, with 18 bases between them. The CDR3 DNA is TGTGCCAGCAGCGGCGCCACCTTGCGAGGCAAAAACATTCAGTACTTC. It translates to CASSGATLRGKNIQYF.

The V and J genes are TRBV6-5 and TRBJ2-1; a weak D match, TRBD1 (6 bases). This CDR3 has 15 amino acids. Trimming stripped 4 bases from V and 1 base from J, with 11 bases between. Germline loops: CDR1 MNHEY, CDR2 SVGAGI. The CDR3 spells CASSFWQGSYNEQFF. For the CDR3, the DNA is TGTGCCAGCAGTTTCTGGCAGGGGTCCTACAATGAGCAGTTCTTC.

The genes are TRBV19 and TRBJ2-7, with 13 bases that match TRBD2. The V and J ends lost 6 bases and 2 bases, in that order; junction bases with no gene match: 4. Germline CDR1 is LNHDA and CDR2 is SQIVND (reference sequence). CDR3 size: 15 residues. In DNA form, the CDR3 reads TGTGCCAGTAGAGGGGGACTAGCGGGGCCCTACGAGCAGTACTTC. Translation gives CASRGGLAGPYEQYF. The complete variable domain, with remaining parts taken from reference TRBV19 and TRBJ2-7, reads DGGITQSPKYLFRKEGQNVTLSCEQNLNHDAMYWYRQDPGQGLRLIYYSQIVNDFQKGDIAEGYSVSREKKESFPLTVTSAQKNPTAFYLCASRGGLAGPYEQYFGPGTRLTVT.

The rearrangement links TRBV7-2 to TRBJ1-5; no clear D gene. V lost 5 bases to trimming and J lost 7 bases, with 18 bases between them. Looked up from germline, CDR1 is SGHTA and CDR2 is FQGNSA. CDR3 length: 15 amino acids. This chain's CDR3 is CASSRTRGSGQPQHF. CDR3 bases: TGTGCCAGCAGCCGTACAAGAGGGTCCGGACAGCCCCAGCATTTT.

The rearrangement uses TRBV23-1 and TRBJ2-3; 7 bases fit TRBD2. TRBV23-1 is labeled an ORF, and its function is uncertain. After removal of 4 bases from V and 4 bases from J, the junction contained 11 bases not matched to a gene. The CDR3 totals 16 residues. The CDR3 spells CASSLAAGTKADTQYF. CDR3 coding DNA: TGCGCCAGCAGTCTGGCAGCCGGGACTAAGGCAGATACGCAGTATTTT.

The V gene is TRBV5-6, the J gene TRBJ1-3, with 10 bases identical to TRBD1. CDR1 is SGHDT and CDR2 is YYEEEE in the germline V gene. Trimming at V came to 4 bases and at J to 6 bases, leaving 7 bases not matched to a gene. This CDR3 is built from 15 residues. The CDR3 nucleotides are TGTGCCAGCAGCCCCTCGGGACAGGGGCAAAACACCATATATTTT. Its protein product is CASSPSGQGQNTIYF.

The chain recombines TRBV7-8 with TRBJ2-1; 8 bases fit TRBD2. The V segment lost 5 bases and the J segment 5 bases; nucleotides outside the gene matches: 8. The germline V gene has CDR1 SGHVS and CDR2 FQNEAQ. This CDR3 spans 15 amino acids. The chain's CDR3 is CASSPWGAGDNEQFF. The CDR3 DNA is TGTGCCAGCAGCCCCTGGGGAGCGGGAGACAATGAGCAGTTCTTC.

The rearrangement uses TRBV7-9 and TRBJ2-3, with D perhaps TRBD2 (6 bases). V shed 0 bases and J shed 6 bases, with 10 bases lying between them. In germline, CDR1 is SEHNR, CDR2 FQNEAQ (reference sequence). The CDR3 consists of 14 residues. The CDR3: CASSLAGGSDTQYF. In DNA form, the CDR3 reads TGTGCCAGCAGCTTAGCTGGGGGGTCGGATACGCAGTATTTT.

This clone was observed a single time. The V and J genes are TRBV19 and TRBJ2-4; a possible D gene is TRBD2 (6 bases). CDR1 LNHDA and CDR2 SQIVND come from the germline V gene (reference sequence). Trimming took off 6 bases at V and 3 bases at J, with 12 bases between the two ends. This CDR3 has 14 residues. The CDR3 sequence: CASSNGGGKNIQYF. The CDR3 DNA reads TGTGCCAGTAGCAATGGGGGAGGCAAAAACATTCAGTACTTC.

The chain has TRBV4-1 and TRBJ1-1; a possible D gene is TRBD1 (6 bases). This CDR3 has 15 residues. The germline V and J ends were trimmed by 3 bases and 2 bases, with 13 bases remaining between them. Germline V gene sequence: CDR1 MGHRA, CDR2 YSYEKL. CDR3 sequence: CASSQADRPNTEAFF. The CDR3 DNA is TGCGCCAGCAGCCAGGCCGACAGGCCAAACACTGAAGCTTTCTTT.

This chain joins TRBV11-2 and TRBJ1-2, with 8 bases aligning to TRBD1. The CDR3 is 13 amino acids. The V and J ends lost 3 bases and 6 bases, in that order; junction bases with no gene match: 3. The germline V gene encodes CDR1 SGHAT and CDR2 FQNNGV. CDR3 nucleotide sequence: TGTGCCAGCAGCTTTCAGGGGGCTAATGGCTACACCTTC. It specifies CASSFQGANGYTF.

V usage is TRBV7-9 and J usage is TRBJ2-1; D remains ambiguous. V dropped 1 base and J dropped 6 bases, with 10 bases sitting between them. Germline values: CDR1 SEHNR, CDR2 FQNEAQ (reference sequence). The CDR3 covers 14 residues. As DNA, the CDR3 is TGTGCCAGCAGCTTAGGTTTAGTTAGCAATGAGCAGTTCTTC. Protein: CASSLGLVSNEQFF.

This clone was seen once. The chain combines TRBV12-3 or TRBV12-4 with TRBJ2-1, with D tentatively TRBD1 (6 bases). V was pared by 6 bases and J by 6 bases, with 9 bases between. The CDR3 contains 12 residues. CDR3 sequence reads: CASRTGPNEQFF. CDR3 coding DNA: TGTGCCAGCAGAACAGGGCCCAATGAGCAGTTCTTC.

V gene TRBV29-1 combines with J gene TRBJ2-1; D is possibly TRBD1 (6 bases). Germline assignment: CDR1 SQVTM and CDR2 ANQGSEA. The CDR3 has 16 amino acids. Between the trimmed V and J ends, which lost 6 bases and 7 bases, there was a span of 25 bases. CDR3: CSVAKGLGQLGNEQFF. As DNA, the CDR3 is TGCAGCGTCGCTAAGGGGCTTGGACAGCTAGGTAATGAGCAGTTCTTC.

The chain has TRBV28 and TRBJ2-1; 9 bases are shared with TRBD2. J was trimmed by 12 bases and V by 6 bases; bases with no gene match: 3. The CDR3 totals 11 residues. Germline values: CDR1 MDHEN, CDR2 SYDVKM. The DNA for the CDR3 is TGTGCCAGCAGCCGGGGACTAGCGCAGTTCTTC. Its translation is CASSRGLAQFF.

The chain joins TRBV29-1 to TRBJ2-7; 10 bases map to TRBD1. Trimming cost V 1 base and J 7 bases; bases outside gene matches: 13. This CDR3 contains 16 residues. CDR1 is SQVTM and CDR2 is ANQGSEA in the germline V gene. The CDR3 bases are TGCAGCGTTGAAGCCCCCGGGACAGGGGTTTTCGGGGAGCAGTACTTC. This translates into CSVEAPGTGVFGEQYF.

CDR3 region: CASSRQGVGSYNEQFF. The DNA for the CDR3 is TGTGCCAGCAGCCGACAGGGGGTTGGCTCCTACAATGAGCAGTTCTTC. The chain combines TRBV11-2 with TRBJ2-1; 9 nucleotides align to TRBD1. The CDR3 has 16 amino acids. The trim removed 5 bases at V and 0 bases at J, leaving 5 bases unmatched. Germline V CDR1 and CDR2: SGHAT, FQNNGV.

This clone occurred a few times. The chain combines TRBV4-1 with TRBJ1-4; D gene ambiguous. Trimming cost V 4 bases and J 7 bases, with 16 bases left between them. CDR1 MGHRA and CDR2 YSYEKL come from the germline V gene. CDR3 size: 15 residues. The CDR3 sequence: CASSPSGDQGEKLFF. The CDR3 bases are TGCGCCAGCAGCCCCTCTGGAGATCAAGGTGAAAAACTGTTTTTT.

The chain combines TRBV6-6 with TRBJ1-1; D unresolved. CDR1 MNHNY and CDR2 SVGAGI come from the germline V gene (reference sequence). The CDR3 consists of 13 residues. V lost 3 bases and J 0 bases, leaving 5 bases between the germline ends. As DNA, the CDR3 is TGTGCCAGCAGTTATGGCATGAACACTGAAGCTTTCTTT. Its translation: CASSYGMNTEAFF.

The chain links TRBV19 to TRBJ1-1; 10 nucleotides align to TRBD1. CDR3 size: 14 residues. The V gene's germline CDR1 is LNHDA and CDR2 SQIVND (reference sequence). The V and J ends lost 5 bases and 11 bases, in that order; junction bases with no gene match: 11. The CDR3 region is CASSVTGGLANAFF. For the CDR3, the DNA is TGTGCCAGTAGTGTGACAGGGGGCCTCGCAAATGCTTTCTTT.

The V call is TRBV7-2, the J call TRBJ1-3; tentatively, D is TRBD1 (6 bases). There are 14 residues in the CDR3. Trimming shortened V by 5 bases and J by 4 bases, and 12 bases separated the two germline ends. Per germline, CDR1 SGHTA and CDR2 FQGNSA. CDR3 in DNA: TGTGCCAGCAGCCGTGACAGGAAAGGAAACACCATATATTTT. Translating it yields CASSRDRKGNTIYF. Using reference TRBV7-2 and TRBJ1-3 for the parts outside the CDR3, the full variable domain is GAGVSQSPSNKVTEKGKDVELRCDPISGHTALYWYRQSLGQGLEFLIYFQGNSAPDKSGLPSDRFSAERTGGSVSTLTIQRTQQEDSAVYLCASSRDRKGNTIYFGEGSWLTVV.

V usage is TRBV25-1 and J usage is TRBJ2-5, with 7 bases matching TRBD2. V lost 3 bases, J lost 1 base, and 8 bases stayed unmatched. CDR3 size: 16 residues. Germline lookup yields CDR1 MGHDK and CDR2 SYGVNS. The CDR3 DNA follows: TGTGCCAGCAGTGAGGATAAGGCGGGAGCCCAAGAGACCCAGTACTTC. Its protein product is CASSEDKAGAQETQYF.

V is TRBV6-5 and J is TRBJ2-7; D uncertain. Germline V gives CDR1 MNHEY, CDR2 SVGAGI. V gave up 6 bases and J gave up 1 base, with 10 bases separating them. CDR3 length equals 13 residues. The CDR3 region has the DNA TGTGCCAGCAGCCCCAGTGTATCCTACGAGCAGTACTTC. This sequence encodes CASSPSVSYEQYF.

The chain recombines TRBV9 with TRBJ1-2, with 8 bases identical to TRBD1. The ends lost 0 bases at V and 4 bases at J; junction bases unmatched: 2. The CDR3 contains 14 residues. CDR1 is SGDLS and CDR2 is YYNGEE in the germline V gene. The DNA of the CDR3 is TGTGCCAGCAGCGTAGACAGGGGGAGCTATGGCTACACCTTC. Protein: CASSVDRGSYGYTF. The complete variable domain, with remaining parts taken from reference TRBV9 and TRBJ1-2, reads DSGVTQTPKHLITATGQRVTLRCSPRSGDLSVYWYQQSLDQGLQFLIQYYNGEERAKGNILERFSAQQFPDLHSELNLSSLELGDSALYFCASSVDRGSYGYTFGSGTRLTVV.